The 2 T cell receptor beta chains presented below share a single source sample, sequenced in a study of cytomegalovirus exposure and HLA in healthy donors. The primer mix had 60 Vbeta and 13 Jbeta primers. Sequenced by immunoSEQ multiplex PCR; TCRdb stores in-frame clones only, minus some. Its listing shows approximately 130,000 clones. Sequences were obtained from PBMCs. The receptors derive from an older woman in good health and CMV-seronegative.

The chain is built from TRBV7-6 and TRBJ2-1; no firm D call. The germline V and J ends were trimmed by 5 bases and 0 bases, with 11 bases remaining between them. The CDR3 runs to 15 residues. CDR1 and CDR2 (germline): SGHVS, FNYEAQ. The CDR3 sequence: CASSATVDSYNEQFF. CDR3 sequence (DNA): TGTGCCAGCAGCGCCACAGTTGACTCCTACAATGAGCAGTTCTTC.

The rearrangement joins TRBV10-3 to TRBJ1-2; 9 bases match TRBD1. Germline lookup yields CDR1 ENHRY and CDR2 SYGVKD. Unmatched junction bases numbered 2, after V lost 3 bases and J lost 6 bases. CDR3 size: 13 residues. The CDR3 region has the DNA TGTGCCATCAGTGATGACAGGGGGAATGGCTACACCTTC. Translation gives CAISDDRGNGYTF.